The 18 T cell receptor beta chains below were found in one sample sequenced in a study of blood T cell repertoires in COVID-19 (dated by TCRdb to the early 2020s). Library preparation was by the immunoSEQ multiplex PCR assay. TCRdb holds this immuneACCESS table with in-frame rearrangements only. Some clones are missing; in checked studies, unresolved V genes explain under half, and the rest has no known cause. Across this sample there are roughly 190,000 clones, with about four fifths seen only once. In total, the top ten clones hold about 11% of the sample. Sequenced: peripheral blood. These receptors came from a woman in her thirties or forties with COVID-19, enrolled during active disease.

This chain joins TRBV15 and TRBJ2-1, with 10 bases matching TRBD2. This CDR3 spans 16 amino acids. Losses at the gene ends were 4 bases for V and 2 bases for J; bases not matched to a gene: 5. Germline V gene lookup returns CDR1 LNHNV and CDR2 YYDKDF (reference sequence). Here the CDR3 DNA reads TGTGCCACCAGCAAAGAAAGCGGGAGGGCCTACAATGAGCAGTTCTTC. This translates into CATSKESGRAYNEQFF. Looking up the rest from reference TRBV15 and TRBJ2-1 gives the full variable domain: DAMVIQNPRYQVTQFGKPVTLSCSQTLNHNVMYWYQQKSSQAPKLLFHYYDKDFNNEADTPDNFQSRRPNTSFCFLDIRSPGLGDTAMYLCATSKESGRAYNEQFFGPGTRLTVL.

On this clone: This CDR3 is also generated by other DNA sequences in the sample. The J gene is TRBJ2-2, the V gene TRBV7-9, with a possible D match to TRBD2 (6 bases). The germline gives CDR1 SEHNR, CDR2 FQNEAQ (reference sequence). The CDR3 loop spans 15 amino acids. V was cut by 0 bases and J by 3 bases, with 8 bases left in between. The CDR3 region is CASSLAGGYTGELFF. Written as DNA, the CDR3 is TGTGCCAGCAGCTTAGCGGGGGGATACACCGGGGAGCTGTTTTTT.

This clone was seen a single time. V is TRBV10-2 and J is TRBJ1-2; TRBD1 matches 7 bases. The CDR3 spans 14 residues. Germline V gene data show CDR1 as WSHSY and CDR2 as SAAADI. The trim removed 8 bases at V and 8 bases at J, leaving 14 bases unmatched. CDR3 nucleotides: TGCGCCAGCGCCCCCTCACAGGGGTCTTGGGGCTACACCTTC. Translating gives CASAPSQGSWGYTF.

This clone has only one observation. V usage is TRBV30 and J usage is TRBJ2-7, with D perhaps TRBD1 (6 bases). V was trimmed by 2 bases and J by 0 bases, leaving 17 bases between them. Germline V gives CDR1 GTSNPN, CDR2 SVGIG (reference sequence). This CDR3 region has 16 residues. The CDR3 nucleotides are TGTGCCTGGAGTCGCTCCAGGGGCCATCACTCCTACGAGCAGTACGTC. Translation: CAWSRSRGHHSYEQYV.

V gene TRBV7-2 combines with J gene TRBJ2-1, with D hard to call. CDR3 length equals 12 residues. Germline CDR1 SGHTA, CDR2 FQGNSA. Trimming left V 5 bases short and J 1 base short, with 3 bases between. CDR3 nucleotides: TGTGCCAGCAGCCTATCCTACAATGAGCAGTTCTTC. Protein product: CASSLSYNEQFF.

The CDR3 here is CASSYSFGTEAFF. In DNA, the CDR3 is TGTGCCAGCAGTTACTCGTTCGGCACTGAAGCTTTCTTT. This chain links TRBV6-6 with TRBJ1-1; D gene unclear. The CDR3 totals 13 residues. V was clipped by 0 bases and J by 4 bases, with 6 bases between them. Germline values: CDR1 MNHNY, CDR2 SVGAGI (reference sequence).

The CDR3 is CATSEGGYNEQFF. In nucleotides, the CDR3 is TGTGCCACCTCCGAAGGGGGTTACAATGAGCAGTTCTTC. The V call is TRBV15, the J call TRBJ2-1, with a tentative D call TRBD1 (6 bases). Germline CDR1 reads LNHNV; CDR2 reads YYDKDF (reference sequence). The CDR3 is 13 amino acids. Trimming took off 8 bases at V and 4 bases at J, with 12 bases between the two ends. Together with reference TRBV15 and TRBJ2-1, the CDR3 gives the full variable domain: DAMVIQNPRYQVTQFGKPVTLSCSQTLNHNVMYWYQQKSSQAPKLLFHYYDKDFNNEADTPDNFQSRRPNTSFCFLDIRSPGLGDTAMYLCATSEGGYNEQFFGPGTRLTVL.

The rearrangement uses TRBV3-1 (or the pseudogene TRBV3-2) and TRBJ1-3; D call uncertain. V lost 1 base and J 7 bases, leaving 17 bases between the germline ends. The CDR3 is 16 residues long. CDR1 and CDR2 from the germline V gene are LGHDT and YNNKEL (reference sequence). In DNA, the CDR3 is TGTGCCAGCAGCCAAGGCGGACTGGGCACGCAGAACACCATATATTTT. Protein sequence: CASSQGGLGTQNTIYF.

This clone was detected once. The limits of the CDR3 on the DNA are not certain, so only TCRdb's listed CDR3 is given. The genes are TRBV21-1 and TRBJ2-1; the DNA was not used to check the table's D call, TRBD2. TRBV21-1 is a recognized pseudogene. The CDR3 adds up to 16 amino acids, both ends counted. The CDR3 spells CASSKVGEGNYNEQFF.

The rearrangement uses TRBV18 and TRBJ1-4; D unclear. V dropped 3 bases and J dropped 7 bases, with 6 bases sitting between them. CDR3 length: 12 residues. Per germline, CDR1 KGHSH and CDR2 LQKENI. The CDR3 loop is CASSPEREKLFF. The CDR3 DNA follows: TGTGCCAGCTCACCCGAGCGTGAAAAACTGTTTTTT.

The rearrangement joins TRBV18 to TRBJ2-1; 7 nucleotides match TRBD2. CDR1 is KGHSH, CDR2 LQKENI, per germline. The CDR3 totals 15 residues. Trimming at V came to 6 bases and at J to 5 bases, leaving 10 bases not matched to a gene. CDR3 coding DNA: TGTGCCAGCTCCCCCCTGGCGGGAGCGGACAATGAGCAGTTCTTC. Its translation is CASSPLAGADNEQFF.

This sequence joins TRBV5-8 and TRBJ1-5; 8 nucleotides match TRBD1. The CDR3 loop spans 16 amino acids. The trim removed 0 bases at V and 7 bases at J, leaving 9 bases unmatched. Germline V lookup: CDR1 SGHTS, CDR2 YDEGEE. The CDR3 DNA is TGTGCCAGCAGCTTGGTCCCAGGGGGCCTCGACCAGCCCCAGCATTTT. Protein: CASSLVPGGLDQPQHF. The full variable domain, completed using reference TRBV5-8 and TRBJ1-5, is EAGVTQSPTHLIKTRGQQATLRCSPISGHTSVYWYQQALGLGLQFLLWYDEGEERNRGNFPPRFSGRQFPNYSSELNVNALELEDSALYLCASSLVPGGLDQPQHFGDGTRLSIL.

The gene calls are TRBV27 and TRBJ2-5; D is perhaps TRBD2 (6 bases). The V end lost 5 bases, the J end lost 5 bases, and 15 bases lay between the germline ends. CDR1 is MNHEY and CDR2 is SMNVEV in the germline V gene (reference sequence). This CDR3 spans 14 amino acids. The CDR3 DNA is TGTGCCAGCAGTAACGCAGGGAGGAAGGAGACCCAGTACTTC. Its translation is CASSNAGRKETQYF.

The chain joins TRBV6-1 to TRBJ2-3; 7 bases line up with TRBD1. After removal of 1 base from V and 2 bases from J, the junction contained 3 bases not matched to a gene. Germline assignment: CDR1 MNHNS and CDR2 SASEGT. The CDR3 contains 15 residues. The CDR3 DNA sequence: TGTGCCAGCAGTGAAGAGGGACAGACCACAGATACGCAGTATTTT. Encoded protein: CASSEEGQTTDTQYF.

In its sample, this clone was seen a few times. This chain uses TRBV27 with TRBJ2-2; 7 positions match TRBD1. The V gene's germline CDR1 is MNHEY and CDR2 SMNVEV (reference sequence). Trimming took 6 bases from V and 2 from J; bases not matched to a gene: 6. The CDR3 is 15 amino acids. This CDR3 is CASSPRGSNTGELFF. The CDR3 coding sequence is TGTGCCAGCAGCCCCAGGGGGAGCAACACCGGGGAGCTGTTTTTT.

The chain is built from TRBV19 and TRBJ1-1; 9 nucleotides line up with TRBD1. The germline gives CDR1 LNHDA, CDR2 SQIVND (reference sequence). CDR3 size: 15 residues. J was trimmed by 5 bases and V by 5 bases; bases with no gene match: 9. CDR3 residues: CASSSRDRAKTEAFF. In nucleotides, the CDR3 is TGTGCCAGTAGTTCAAGGGACAGGGCGAAGACTGAAGCTTTCTTT.

The chain couples TRBV19 to TRBJ2-1; D might be TRBD1 (6 bases). The CDR3 covers 15 residues. V lost 7 bases to trimming and J lost 2 bases, with 15 bases between them. CDR1 is LNHDA, CDR2 SQIVND, per germline (reference sequence). CDR3 amino acids: CASTRGGTTYNEQFF. The CDR3 coding sequence is TGTGCCAGTACCCGAGGGGGTACAACCTACAATGAGCAGTTCTTC.

This sequence joins TRBV3-1 (or the pseudogene TRBV3-2) and TRBJ1-1; possible D gene TRBD1, 5 bases. Germline CDR1 reads LGHDT; CDR2 reads YNNKEL (reference sequence). The CDR3 loop spans 15 amino acids. V was pared by 3 bases and J by 1 base, with 12 bases between. In DNA form, the CDR3 reads TGTGCCAGCAGCCATCCGGGACTTTCGAACACTGAAGCTTTCTTT. It is translated as CASSHPGLSNTEAFF.